The 15 T cell receptor beta chains presented below share a single source sample, sequenced in a study of cytomegalovirus exposure and HLA in healthy donors. PCR was performed using 60 Vbeta and 13 Jbeta primers. The table came from immunoSEQ multiplex PCR; TCRdb's copy has only in-frame clones and leaves some out. The sample holds under 250,000 clones, around 80% seen once. The sample was PBMCs. The receptors originated from a woman aged 30 to 39 in good health and CMV-seropositive.

The chain links TRBV2 to TRBJ1-5, with D perhaps TRBD1 (5 bases). This CDR3 is 16 amino acids long. Germline CDR1 reads SNHLY; CDR2 reads FYNNEI. Trimming removed 5 bases from V and 2 bases from J, with 16 bases in between. The CDR3 is CASSLLGGGGNQPQHF. CDR3 coding DNA: TGTGCCAGCAGTCTACTCGGGGGGGGTGGCAATCAGCCCCAGCATTTT.

The V call is TRBV2, the J call TRBJ1-4, with a weak D call TRBD1 (5 bases). The CDR3 consists of 14 residues. CDR1 and CDR2 (germline): SNHLY, FYNNEI. Deletions cut 6 bases from V and 8 bases from J, with 16 bases between. CDR3 in DNA: TGTGCCAGCAGCCCCGGCAGGGAACTCGAAAAACTGTTTTTT. It specifies CASSPGRELEKLFF.

The chain recombines TRBV5-6 with TRBJ1-3; no firm D call. The CDR3 is made up of 14 amino acids. Germline assignment: CDR1 SGHDT and CDR2 YYEEEE. Trimming removed 0 bases from V and 3 bases from J, with 7 bases in between. CDR3 protein: CASSLGGNGNTIYF. The CDR3 bases are TGTGCCAGCAGCTTGGGAGGGAATGGAAACACCATATATTTT.

The V call is TRBV7-9, the J call TRBJ2-2; 9 bases agree with TRBD1. CDR3 length equals 15 residues. Looked up from germline, CDR1 is SEHNR and CDR2 is FQNEAQ (reference sequence). With V trimmed by 5 bases and J by 7 bases, 8 bases remained unmatched. As DNA, the CDR3 is TGTGCCAGCAGCCGCACAGGGGGCTCGGGCGGGGAGCTGTTTTTT. Translating gives CASSRTGGSGGELFF.

The gene calls are TRBV10-3 and TRBJ1-2; no definite D call. The germline CDR1 and CDR2 sequences are ENHRY and SYGVKD. Trimming took off 10 bases at V and 4 bases at J, with 19 bases between the two ends. This CDR3 spans 14 amino acids. The CDR3 nucleotides are TGTGCCACCTTGACCACCGTCTCGGGCTATGGCTACACCTTC. It translates to CATLTTVSGYGYTF.

This clone appeared a single time. The chain combines TRBV5-5 with TRBJ2-2, with TRBD1 matching over 7 bases. Germline lookup yields CDR1 SGHKS and CDR2 YYEKEE (reference sequence). The CDR3 contains 14 residues. V dropped 4 bases and J dropped 3; count of bases not matched to a gene: 3. The CDR3, as DNA: TGTGCCAGCAGCGCACAGGGGTACACCGGGGAGCTGTTTTTT. Amino acids: CASSAQGYTGELFF.

This chain joins TRBV7-2 and TRBJ2-5, with 8 bases aligning to TRBD2. In germline, CDR1 is SGHTA, CDR2 FQGNSA. The V gene end was trimmed by 6 bases and the J gene end by 2 bases; junction bases not matched to a gene: 5. The CDR3 length is 14 residues. This CDR3 reads CASSFSGAQETQYF. The CDR3 nucleotides are TGTGCCAGCAGTTTTAGCGGGGCTCAAGAGACCCAGTACTTC.

V is TRBV11-3 and J is TRBJ1-1, with 7 bases that match TRBD1. The germline gives CDR1 SGHNT, CDR2 YENEEA. The V segment lost 3 bases and the J segment 3 bases; nucleotides outside the gene matches: 1. CDR3 size: 13 residues. CDR3 loop: CASSFRGYTEAFF. In DNA, the CDR3 is TGTGCCAGCAGCTTCAGGGGGTACACTGAAGCTTTCTTT.

The chain has TRBV27 and TRBJ2-1, with D perhaps TRBD2 (5 bases). Germline V gene sequence: CDR1 MNHEY, CDR2 SMNVEV (reference sequence). V was trimmed by 5 bases and J by 4 bases, leaving 12 bases between them. The CDR3 consists of 14 residues. The CDR3, as DNA: TGTGCCAGCAGTGCGGAGGCGTCATACAATGAGCAGTTCTTC. Protein: CASSAEASYNEQFF.

The chain is built from TRBV7-9 and TRBJ2-4; TRBD1 might be the D (5 bases). Trimming took 3 bases from V and 6 from J, leaving 12 bases between them. Per germline, CDR1 SEHNR and CDR2 FQNEAQ (reference sequence). The CDR3 is 14 residues long. CDR3 amino acids: CASSFSGFGNIQYF. The CDR3 DNA is TGTGCCAGCAGCTTTTCAGGGTTTGGAAACATTCAGTACTTC.

The chain combines TRBV11-3 with TRBJ2-1; 11 bases map to TRBD1. Germline values: CDR1 SGHNT, CDR2 YENEEA. CDR3 length equals 15 residues. Trimming removed 5 bases from V and 7 bases from J; junction bases left unmatched: 7. This CDR3 reads CASSAGQGARNEQFF. CDR3 bases: TGTGCCAGCAGCGCAGGACAGGGGGCTCGGAATGAGCAGTTCTTC.

The chain links TRBV29-1 to TRBJ2-1; TRBD2 is a possible D gene (5 bases). The CDR3 totals 10 residues. V dropped 6 bases and J dropped 7 bases, with 7 bases sitting between them. The germline V gene encodes CDR1 SQVTM and CDR2 ANQGSEA. Here the CDR3 DNA reads TGCAGCGTAAGCGGTAATGAGCAGTTCTTC. Amino acids: CSVSGNEQFF.

A remark on this clone: This CDR3 is also generated by other DNA sequences in the sample. The rearrangement uses TRBV2 and TRBJ1-6; a possible D gene is TRBD1 (5 bases). Germline V lookup: CDR1 SNHLY, CDR2 FYNNEI. The CDR3 extends over 15 amino acids. The V end was cut by 3 bases, the J end by 6 bases, with 12 bases between. The CDR3 loop is CASSERGRANSPLHF. Here the CDR3 DNA reads TGTGCCAGCAGTGAGCGAGGCAGGGCTAATTCACCCCTCCACTTT. Drawing the rest from reference TRBV2 and TRBJ1-6, the complete variable domain is EPEVTQTPSHQVTQMGQEVILRCVPISNHLYFYWYRQILGQKVEFLVSFYNNEISEKSEIFDDQFSVERPDGSNFTLKIRSTKLEDSAMYFCASSERGRANSPLHFGNGTRLTVT.

The rearrangement uses TRBV7-8 and TRBJ2-7; 7 nucleotides match TRBD2. J gave up 3 bases and V 2 bases, and 7 bases lay outside the gene matches. The CDR3 totals 15 residues. From germline, CDR1 is SGHVS and CDR2 FQNEAQ. The CDR3 DNA is TGTGCCAGCAGCTTAACCGCGGGAGAGGACTACGAGCAGTACTTC. The encoded protein is CASSLTAGEDYEQYF. The complete variable domain, with remaining parts taken from reference TRBV7-8 and TRBJ2-7, reads GAGVSQSPRYKVAKRGQDVALRCDPISGHVSLFWYQQALGQGPEFLTYFQNEAQLDKSGLPSDRFFAERPEGSVSTLKIQRTQQEDSAVYLCASSLTAGEDYEQYFGPGTRLTVT.

The chain is built from TRBV29-1 and TRBJ1-2; TRBD1 agrees at 10 bases. From germline, CDR1 is SQVTM and CDR2 ANQGSEA. There are 13 residues in the CDR3. V lost 6 bases to trimming and J lost 8 bases; unmatched junction nucleotides: 9. The CDR3 DNA reads as TGCAGCGTCCCGACAGGGGGCTTATGGGGCTACACCTTC. It translates to CSVPTGGLWGYTF.